This T cell receptor beta chain was found in a study of read filtering for tumor transcriptome and immune sequencing (dated by TCRdb to the early 2020s). Concerning the study at large: The cohort was composed of roughly 16 male and 11 to 15 female patients, with a mean age of roughly 61 years and an age range of about 45 to 90. By revised international staging, 8 patients were R-ISS I, over 15 were R-ISS II and about seven were R-ISS III. After DNase treatment, whole-transcriptome libraries were prepared with the TruSeq RNA Access Library Prep Kit. Per sample, about 4.05 to 10.27 million TCR-region mapped reads were obtained with IR-seq, compared with only 85 to 1273 with RNA-seq. Using the same bone marrow samples, the study ran both targeted immune repertoire sequencing and bulk whole-transcriptome sequencing and then compared the TCR repertoires from each method. One main goal was a read-filtering strategy for immune repertoire data, in particular deciding whether clonotypes backed by only one read should be removed.

Each patient had bone marrow sampled at the time of active disease. Ficoll-Hypaque density gradient centrifugation was used to isolate the bone marrow mononuclear cells. Myeloma plasma cells were removed and CD138-negative cells were obtained by negative selection following labeling with CD138 magnetic microbeads on a MACS separator. Flow cytometry on an Attune NxT with CD138 antibodies was used to check the purity of the isolated cells. TRIzol reagent was used to extract total RNA, which was then quantified with a NanoDrop spectrophotometer. Paired RNA-seq and IR-seq were performed on the CD138-negative bone marrow sample of each patient. General study outcomes and caveats: In IR-seq, roughly four fifths of clonotypes but 3% to 4.5% of total reads were represented by single-read clonotypes, whereas in RNA-seq, 74.6% of clonotypes and 40% to 55% of reads were represented by single-read clonotypes. The correlation between IR-seq and RNA-seq shared clonotype proportions was increased by removal of single-read clonotypes. The sorted CD138-negative fraction was not purified T cells but a mixed bone marrow immune population. Compared with RNA-seq, IR-seq captured clonotypes at much higher depth and more reliably, and a smaller IR-seq throughput was enough to identify most shared clonotypes.

The germline V gene (reference sequence) specifies LGHDT as CDR1 and YNNKEL as CDR2. The CDR3, from cysteine to phenylalanine, totals 13 residues. The retained sequence is limited to the CDR3, 39 bases, with the frame set at the first base. V drops 1 base and J drops 8 bases, leaving 10 bases in between. As concerns this clonotype: Its antigen has not been determined. A read error may explain this, as a much larger clone is one base away.

TCR libraries were built from approximately 400 ng RNA with the Immunoverse kit, using molecular barcoded adaptors covering alpha/delta and beta/gamma chains. TCR library preparation used the same RNA that went into transcriptome sequencing. Sequencing of TCR libraries was carried out on an Illumina HiSeq 4000 with 2 x 150 cycles. Concerning the study's data processing: Using MiXCR, which included quality filtering and error correction, TCR reads were aligned to human V, D, J and C references and then assembled into CDR3 clonotypes. Clonotype counts and gene usage diversity were analyzed with the tcR package in R. Raw mapping reads were checked after the RNA-seq reads had been mapped by STAR aligner version 2.5.3a onto the human GRCh37 genome. To test how sequencing depth affects detected clonotypes, IR-seq fastq files were randomly downsampled with Seqtk 1.3. In TCRdb, the public reads were trimmed at Q25 with fastp and aligned with MiXCR, with productive beta chains retained. Records with the same CDR3 protein are collapsed into one entry carrying the most frequent genes and DNA. The V and J calls here are based on TCRdb, not the publication. The sample includes about 58,000 distinct CDR3 sequences, with roughly an eighth observed a single time. The top ten hold 16% of the sample.

The receptor comes from a donor over 35 with multiple myeloma. The sequenced material came from a population of CD138-negative cells sorted from bone marrow. The cell subset or site label, read with the paper, signifies: bone marrow mononuclear cells depleted of CD138+ plasma/myeloma cells by negative magnetic selection. The chain employs TRBV3-1 and TRBJ2-3, and perhaps TRBD1 as D gene, on 6 matching bases. The nucleotide sequence is given as TGTGCCAGCAGCCAAGGTCTAGGGGGTACGCAGTATTTT. The encoded protein is CASSQGLGGTQYF.